Reported below is one T cell receptor (beta chain). Germline CDR1 is MNHEY and CDR2 is SVGEGT. Trimming pared 6 bases from V and 5 bases from J, leaving 14 bases between. The CDR3 length is 14 residues. Assay used: immunoSEQ multiplex PCR; TCRdb lists only in-frame clones, some missing. The sample has 200,000 to 250,000 clones; around 81% are singletons. This sample is drawn from a study of blood T cell repertoires in COVID-19. Across the study: The samples span acute and convalescent COVID-19 from the United States, Italy and Spain.

The receptor was derived from a woman in her 70s with acute or convalescent COVID-19. The chain is built from TRBV6-2 or TRBV6-3 and TRBJ1-5; D perhaps matches TRBD1 (5 bases). Material: peripheral blood. The CDR3 region is CASSPPQEYQPQHF. The CDR3, as DNA: TGTGCCAGCAGCCCACCACAGGAATATCAGCCCCAGCATTTT.